These T cell receptor beta chains were read from a single sample in a study of T cell repertoires in cytomegalovirus infection. Each CDR3 protein is one row after TCRdb ran MiXCR on the reads. The sample holds hundreds of thousands of distinct CDR3 sequences, 30% to 40% seen once. These receptors lack a known antigen. This material consisted of cultured PBMCs, taken from culture after CMV antigen stimulation. These receptors originate from a human donor in good health (CMV status not recorded). Some clones in this sample may be carry-over from other donors' samples. The CDR3 runs from the conserved cysteine through the conserved F or W. Each record gives: V gene, J gene, clone size, D gene, CDR3 protein, CDR3 DNA. A D gene is named only where the DNA matches it firmly. Size values are once, few and many counts, or a class for expanded clones, and some rows have none.

>TRBV28|TRBJ1-4|few|.
CASSLGLNNEKLFF
TGTGCCAGCAGTTTAGGGCTGAATAATGAAAAACTGTTTTTT
>TRBV28|TRBJ2-7|few|TRBD2
CASSPETSGGPNYEQYF
TGTGCCAGCAGTCCGGAGACTAGCGGAGGCCCAAACTACGAGCAGTACTTC
>TRBV7-2|TRBJ2-1|.|.
CASSLEAPNEQFF
TGTGCCAGCAGCTTGGAGGCACCCAATGAGCAGTTCTTC
>TRBV12-3/TRBV12-4|TRBJ2-2|.|.
CASRYSAGELFF
TGTGCCAGCAGATATAGCGCCGGGGAGCTGTTTTTT
>TRBV7-2|TRBJ2-1|many|.
CASSIWDSSYNEQFF
TGTGCCAGCAGCATTTGGGACTCCTCCTACAATGAGCAGTTCTTC
>TRBV7-6|TRBJ2-6|few|TRBD1
CASSPSRTGGFSGANVLTF
TGTGCCAGCAGCCCTTCCCGGACAGGGGGTTTCTCTGGGGCCAACGTCCTGACTTTC
>TRBV12-3/TRBV12-4|TRBJ2-7|few|TRBD2
CASTSPGLVYEQYF
TGTGCCAGCACCTCCCCGGGACTAGTCTACGAGCAGTACTTC
>TRBV5-6|TRBJ2-3|.|TRBD2
CASSLPGGPEATDTQYF
TGTGCCAGCAGCCTCCCGGGGGGGCCCGAGGCCACAGATACGCAGTATTTT
>TRBV7-2|TRBJ2-4|many|TRBD2
CASSFSATSGRGDIQYF
TGTGCCAGCAGTTTCTCCGCGACTAGCGGGAGGGGGGACATTCAGTACTTC
>TRBV7-2|TRBJ2-3|few|.
CASATYTQYF
TGTGCCAGCGCAACGTATACGCAGTATTTT
>TRBV7-2|TRBJ2-3|many|.
CASSLDRGSDTQYF
TGTGCCAGCAGCTTAGATCGGGGGTCAGATACGCAGTATTTT
>TRBV14|TRBJ2-3|many|TRBD2
CASSQTSGGTDTQYF
TGTGCCAGCAGCCAGACTAGCGGAGGGACAGATACGCAGTATTTT
>TRBV19|TRBJ2-1|once|TRBD2
CASSIKGAAGGGNEQFF
TGTGCCAGTAGTATAAAGGGTGCGGCGGGAGGTGGTAATGAGCAGTTCTTC
>TRBV11-3|TRBJ1-1|.|.
CASSLELRATEAFF
TGTGCCAGCAGCTTAGAGCTCCGGGCCACTGAAGCTTTCTTT
>TRBV7-2|TRBJ2-3|few|.
CASSPRGRVQSTQYF
TGTGCCAGCAGCCCCCGGGGGCGGGTACAAAGCACGCAGTATTTT
>TRBV7-9|TRBJ1-1|few|.
CASSLLSVREDTEAFF
TGTGCCAGCAGCTTATTATCCGTCAGGGAGGACACTGAAGCTTTCTTT
>TRBV4-3|TRBJ2-1|.|.
CASSHEKIEGLNRPSSYNEQFF
TGCGCCAGCAGCCATGAAAAGATAGAGGGACTCAACAGACCTAGCTCCTACAATGAGCAGTTCTTC
>TRBV12-3/TRBV12-4|TRBJ2-7|.|.
CASSTGTYEQYF
TGTGCCAGCAGTACAGGGACCTACGAGCAGTACTTC
>TRBV19|TRBJ2-7|.|.
CASSISGFYEQYF
TGTGCCAGTAGTATTTCAGGGTTCTACGAGCAGTACTTC
>TRBV24-1|TRBJ2-3|.|TRBD1
CATSRDRGSLKADTQYF
TGTGCCACCAGTCGCGACAGGGGAAGTCTCAAGGCAGATACGCAGTATTTT
>TRBV10-3|TRBJ1-1|.|.
CAISERGGGGTEAFF
TGTGCCATCAGCGAAAGGGGGGGGGGTGGAACTGAAGCTTTCTTT
>TRBV7-2|TRBJ1-2|.|.
CASSLDSTFRDGYTF
TGTGCCAGCAGCTTAGACTCAACCTTCAGGGACGGCTACACCTTC
>TRBV7-8|TRBJ2-3|many|.
CASSLATDTQYF
TGTGCCAGCAGCTTAGCCACAGATACGCAGTATTTT
>TRBV30|TRBJ1-1|few|.
CAWSRDRMAFF
TGTGCCTGGAGTCGAGACAGAATGGCTTTCTTT
>TRBV10-3|TRBJ1-3|.|.
CATGGGGLSGNTIYF
TGTGCCACCGGGGGGGGCGGACTCTCTGGAAACACCATATATTTT
>TRBV6-5|TRBJ2-3|.|TRBD1
CASRPGQGSRDTQYF
TGTGCCAGCAGACCGGGACAGGGGTCTAGAGATACGCAGTATTTT
>TRBV4-2|TRBJ2-5|.|TRBD2
CASSSDATSGIRKTQYF
TGTGCCAGCAGCTCAGACGCCACTAGCGGCATTCGGAAGACCCAGTACTTC
>TRBV7-2|TRBJ2-7|few|.
CASSPSLNEQYF
TGTGCCAGCAGCCCCAGTTTAAACGAGCAGTACTTC
>TRBV5-4|TRBJ2-5|.|TRBD1
CASSLGDRGIETQYF
TGTGCCAGCAGCTTGGGGGACAGGGGGATAGAGACCCAGTACTTC
>TRBV5-6|TRBJ1-2|.|.
CASSSPPTTNYGYTF
TGTGCCAGCAGCTCACCCCCGACAACTAACTATGGCTACACCTTC
>TRBV20-1|TRBJ1-1|.|.
CSARKGTEAFF
TGCAGTGCTAGAAAGGGCACTGAAGCTTTCTTT
>TRBV11-3|TRBJ1-1|once|.
CASTTLGRDTEAFF
TGTGCCAGCACCACACTAGGGCGCGACACTGAAGCTTTCTTT
>TRBV7-2|TRBJ1-5|.|.
CASSRQERQPQHF
TGTGCCAGCAGCCGACAGGAAAGGCAGCCCCAGCATTTT
>TRBV6-5|TRBJ2-3|few|TRBD2
CASSYASSGTPDTQYF
TGTGCCAGCAGTTACGCTTCTAGCGGGACCCCGGATACGCAGTATTTT
>TRBV28|TRBJ2-5|few|TRBD1
CASSLAWTGLQETQYF
TGTGCCAGCAGTTTAGCGTGGACAGGGCTCCAAGAGACCCAGTACTTC
>TRBV12-3/TRBV12-4|TRBJ1-3|.|.
CAIPSRSSGNTIYF
TGTGCCATCCCGTCGAGGAGCTCTGGAAACACCATATATTTT
>TRBV30|TRBJ1-4|.|.
CAWSVDSTPTNEKLFF
TGTGCCTGGAGTGTGGACAGTACCCCAACTAATGAAAAACTGTTTTTT
>TRBV28|TRBJ2-5|.|.
CASSSGQNQETQYF
TGTGCCAGCAGTTCTGGACAGAACCAAGAGACCCAGTACTTC
>TRBV4-3|TRBJ1-1|few|.
CASSQGIMNTEAFF
TGCGCCAGCAGCCAAGGGATCATGAACACTGAAGCTTTCTTT
>TRBV7-2|TRBJ2-6|many|TRBD1
CASIEPGQGFHTVGANVLTF
TGTGCCAGCATCGAACCGGGACAGGGCTTTCATACGGTGGGGGCCAACGTCCTGACTTTC
>TRBV7-2|TRBJ2-5|many|TRBD2
CASSLAVAGSGETQYF
TGTGCCAGCAGCTTAGCGGTAGCGGGATCAGGAGAGACCCAGTACTTC
>TRBV27|TRBJ1-2|.|TRBD1
CASRPDRVADYTF
TGTGCCAGCAGACCGGACAGGGTGGCCGACTACACCTTC
>TRBV28|TRBJ2-3|.|.
CASSLGLSPDTQYF
TGTGCCAGCAGTTTGGGGCTATCCCCAGATACGCAGTATTTT
>TRBV27|TRBJ2-2|few|.
CASSGFSGNTGELFF
TGTGCCAGCAGTGGATTCTCGGGGAACACCGGGGAGCTGTTTTTT
>TRBV12-3/TRBV12-4|TRBJ1-6|.|.
CASKDTANSPLHF
TGTGCCAGCAAAGACACGGCCAATTCACCCCTCCACTTT
>TRBV7-3|TRBJ2-1|.|TRBD1
CASSSGQGNNEQFF
TGTGCCAGCAGCTCCGGACAGGGAAACAATGAGCAGTTCTTC
>TRBV7-9|TRBJ2-3|few|.
CASSSGAGAQYF
TGTGCCAGCAGCTCGGGGGCAGGGGCGCAGTATTTT
>TRBV7-2|TRBJ2-7|many|.
CASSQGRVPRDEQYF
TGTGCCAGCAGCCAGGGTCGGGTGCCGCGGGACGAGCAGTACTTC
>TRBV7-8|TRBJ2-2|.|.
CASSLSGEKSNTGELFF
TGTGCCAGCAGCTTATCAGGGGAAAAATCGAACACCGGGGAGCTGTTTTTT
>TRBV6-5|TRBJ1-2|.|.
CASSYSPTVTNYGYTF
TGTGCCAGCAGTTACTCCCCGACAGTTACTAACTATGGCTACACCTTC
>TRBV12-3/TRBV12-4|TRBJ1-4|.|.
CASSLFDLNEKLFF
TGTGCCAGCAGTTTATTCGACCTTAATGAAAAACTGTTTTTT
>TRBV19|TRBJ1-2|.|TRBD1
CASTTGDRGIYGYTF
TGTGCCAGTACCACGGGGGACAGGGGAATATATGGCTACACCTTC
>TRBV5-1|TRBJ2-2|.|.
CASSLANGANTGELFF
TGCGCCAGCAGCTTGGCCAACGGGGCGAACACCGGGGAGCTGTTTTTT